These T cell receptor beta chains were read from a single sample in a study of CD8 T cells in Susac syndrome. In TCRdb, the immunoSEQ multiplex PCR reads were re-called with MiXCR into one record per CDR3 protein. The data show 200,000 to 250,000 distinct CDR3 sequences, about 94% seen once. Sequencing used CD4+ T cells from PBMCs. These receptors all stem from a human donor with Susac syndrome. CDR3s include the opening cysteine and the closing phenylalanine or tryptophan. The D gene is left open where the match is weak. Size is omitted from some rows. Given values are once, few, many or a class for expanded clones.

>TRBD1|TRBJ1-2|TRBV5-6|.
TGTGCCAGCAGCCCCCGACAGGGTAGTGGCTACACCTTC
CASSPRQGSGYTF
>.|TRBJ1-4|TRBV5-5|.
TGTGCCAGCAGCTTGGCCAGTGGGACGGCTAATGAAAAACTGTTTTTT
CASSLASGTANEKLFF
>.|TRBJ1-5|TRBV7-2|.
TGTGCCAGCAGCTTAAGGAGTAATAGCAATCAGCCCCAGCATTTT
CASSLRSNSNQPQHF
>.|TRBJ2-2|TRBV30|.
TGTGCCTGGAGTGTACCTGGCCCCTTGGCCACCGGGGAGCTGTTTTTT
CAWSVPGPLATGELFF
>.|TRBJ2-7|TRBV5-4|.
TGTGCCAGCAGCTTGGACGCCAATGAGCAGTACTTC
CASSLDANEQYF
>.|TRBJ1-6|TRBV30|.
TGTGCCTGGAGTCCTCCCCTCGGGACCCTACCTTCACCCCTCCACTTT
CAWSPPLGTLPSPLHF
>.|TRBJ1-5|TRBV6-2/TRBV6-3|.
TGTGCCAGCAGTTACACGGGGGAGGATCAGCCCCAGCATTTT
CASSYTGEDQPQHF
>.|TRBJ2-1|TRBV30|.
TGTGCCTGGAGTGTACGCGATGAGCAGTTCTTC
CAWSVRDEQFF
>.|TRBJ2-1|TRBV9|.
TGTGCCAGCAGCGTGGGTACCAGCTCCTACAATGAGCAGTTCTTC
CASSVGTSSYNEQFF
>.|TRBJ1-5|TRBV12-3/TRBV12-4|.
TGTGCCAGCAGTTTGGGGGTGGGGAAGCCCCAGCATTTT
CASSLGVGKPQHF
>.|TRBJ2-1|TRBV9|.
TGTGCCAGCAGCTCCCTAGATAATGAGCAGTTCTTC
CASSSLDNEQFF
>.|TRBJ1-2|TRBV30|.
TGTGCCTGGAGTATAGGGGGAAGGGGCTACACCTTC
CAWSIGGRGYTF
>TRBD1|TRBJ1-2|TRBV12-3/TRBV12-4|few
TGTGCCAGCAGTTTAGGGGACAGCTATGGCTACACCTTC
CASSLGDSYGYTF
>TRBD1|TRBJ1-2|TRBV30|.
TGTGCCTGGAGTAGGGGGCGCGACTATGGCTACACCTTC
CAWSRGRDYGYTF
>.|TRBJ2-3|TRBV5-1|.
TGCGCCAGCAGCTTGACCGGGACTAGCACAGATACGCAGTATTTT
CASSLTGTSTDTQYF
>.|TRBJ1-1|TRBV7-2|.
TGTGCCAGCAGCGATCACGGGCGGGGGGAGGCTTTCTTT
CASSDHGRGEAFF
>.|TRBJ2-2|TRBV7-2|.
TGTGCCAGCAGTAAAGGACCGCTCACCACCGGGGAGCTGTTTTTT
CASSKGPLTTGELFF
>.|TRBJ2-2|TRBV6-6|.
TGTGCCAGCAGTTCGTCAGGGAACGCCGGGGAGCTGTTTTTT
CASSSSGNAGELFF
>.|TRBJ1-1|TRBV27|.
TGTGCCAGCGGTCGACAGGCGAAGAACACTGAAGCTTTCTTT
CASGRQAKNTEAFF